This T cell receptor beta chain was identified in a study of CD8 T cells in ankylosing spondylitis. The V gene's germline CDR1 is SEHNR and CDR2 FQNEAQ (reference sequence). CDR3 length: 14 amino acids. V lost 4 bases to trimming and J lost 4 bases, with 13 bases between them. This clonotype was recorded a few times. TCRdb re-called the 5' RACE reads with MiXCR, one entry per CDR3 protein. The sample consists of about 200,000 distinct CDR3 sequences, over 10% of them appearing once. The sequencing sample was made of blood, either unsorted or a sorted T cell fraction (not recorded which). The V call is TRBV7-9, the J call TRBJ2-5; D ambiguous. The sequence was obtained from a male donor with ankylosing spondylitis or in good health (not recorded which). This CDR3 reads CASSSMGPRETQYF. In nucleotides, the CDR3 is TGTGCCAGCAGCTCGATGGGCCCGCGAGAGACCCAGTACTTC.